A selection of T cell receptor beta chains follows, all from one sample in a study of cytomegalovirus exposure and HLA in healthy donors. TCRdb's table, derived via immunoSEQ multiplex PCR, lists solely in-frame clones and lacks some. Of 150,000 to 200,000 clones in the sample, approximately 72% were seen once. Sequencing was carried out using PBMCs. Source of these receptors: a female donor in good health and CMV-seronegative. The CDR3 runs from the conserved cysteine through the conserved F or W.

cdr3_aa	j_call	v_call
CASTVSLYTEAFF	TRBJ1-1	TRBV19
CASGLGLNEQFF	TRBJ2-1	TRBV12-5
CASSFLAGGADTQYF	TRBJ2-3	TRBV27
CASSQGTGELYEQYF	TRBJ2-7	TRBV4-1
CASSLGLAGAYEQYF	TRBJ2-7	TRBV13
CASRGGTGTRLNSPLHF	TRBJ1-6	TRBV2
CASHRDMNTEAFF	TRBJ1-1	TRBV7-2
CAWTPGNSNYPSPSGYTF	TRBJ1-2	TRBV30
CASSTGGSTEAFF	TRBJ1-1	TRBV19
CASSPGTGVEKLFF	TRBJ1-4	TRBV18
CASSSPGQGAKEQYF	TRBJ2-5	TRBV5-4
CASSPRRSATNEKLFF	TRBJ1-4	TRBV7-8
CASSNWGGSYEQYF	TRBJ2-7	TRBV19
CASSTSGLRNTEAFF	TRBJ1-1	TRBV19
CASSEVTGTTNEKLFF	TRBJ1-4	TRBV10-1
CASSLGASGRNSPLHF	TRBJ1-6	TRBV5-5
CASSPGTASQETQYF	TRBJ2-5	TRBV18
CASSPTGALNEKLFF	TRBJ1-4	TRBV14
CASSREGGQGETQYF	TRBJ2-5	TRBV7-9
CASGTGAFGNTIYF	TRBJ1-3	TRBV6-5
CASSLAGGISNEQFF	TRBJ2-1	TRBV7-6
CASSYTRDRVNEQYF	TRBJ2-7	TRBV6-5
CASSLDLLAREQYF	TRBJ2-7	TRBV7-6
CASRNGRAGEKLFF	TRBJ1-4	TRBV7-9
CASSLDPKNTIYF	TRBJ1-3	TRBV11-2
CASSQSIAGGTTGELFF	TRBJ2-2	TRBV5-1
CASSSGGTNTEAFF	TRBJ1-1	TRBV11-2
CASSSPGGGGYTF	TRBJ1-2	TRBV27
CASSYSGQGHSPLHF	TRBJ1-6	TRBV6-5
CASSLARGVQETQYF	TRBJ2-5	TRBV7-2
CASSPGGAGYDEAFF	TRBJ1-1	TRBV7-2
CASSPAGTVNSPLHF	TRBJ1-6	TRBV6-5
CASSHSITGDGYTF	TRBJ1-2	TRBV14
CASSAYRGGNEKLFF	TRBJ1-4	TRBV9
CASSLDRAYEQYF	TRBJ2-7	TRBV5-1
CSSSSRTGGSSYNSPLHF	TRBJ1-6	TRBV7-9
CASSLVRDTEAFF	TRBJ1-1	TRBV7-2
CARSRGARLADTQYF	TRBJ2-3	TRBV7-5
CASSPAGANVLTF	TRBJ2-6	TRBV27
CASSESRTGGQPQHF	TRBJ1-5	TRBV10-1
CASSLVASGSLYEQYF	TRBJ2-7	TRBV5-5
CASSFSGALLGGYTF	TRBJ1-2	TRBV27
CSVERREGSYEQYF	-	TRBV29-1
CAWAGSFNQPQHF	TRBJ1-5	TRBV30
CASSAGPASGTGDTQYF	TRBJ2-3	TRBV6-4
CASAQTGGTGNTIYF	TRBJ1-3	TRBV27
CASGPIRRASSTDTQYF	TRBJ2-3	TRBV27
CASSPRRATSYEQYF	TRBJ2-7	TRBV2
CASSSHGQASSYEQYF	TRBJ2-7	TRBV11-2
CASSVERDTQYF	TRBJ2-3	TRBV9
CAWSLTSYNQPQHF	TRBJ1-5	TRBV30
CASTPDSTNSPLHF	TRBJ1-6	TRBV10-2
CASSEGQIHYGYTF	TRBJ1-2	TRBV2
CASSVRLAGGTDTQYF	TRBJ2-3	TRBV4-3
CASSFGNSGRGEQFF	TRBJ2-1	TRBV7-9
CASSFGLAGVSSYEQYF	TRBJ2-7	TRBV7-2
CAWNPLGQGEQFF	TRBJ2-1	TRBV30
CASSLLASGGPETQYF	TRBJ2-5	TRBV5-1
CASSEWGSGGANEQFF	TRBJ2-1	TRBV25-1
CAGEAQGAYEQYF	TRBJ2-7	TRBV27